Shown below are 28 T cell receptor beta chains from a single sample sequenced in a study of cytomegalovirus exposure and HLA in healthy donors (dated by TCRdb to 2017 to 2019). Receptors were amplified or captured by the immunoSEQ multiplex PCR assay. A mixture of 60 forward primers for TCR Vbeta segments and 13 reverse primers for TCR Jbeta segments was used in the multiplex PCR. TCRdb's version of the immuneACCESS table is confined to in-frame rearrangements and falls short of the full clone set. An unresolved V gene accounts for under half of the shortfall where checked; the remainder is of unknown origin. This sample lists some 140,000 clones; 75% to 85% were detected once. The ten biggest clones cover 5.6% of the sample. The sequenced material came from PBMCs. These receptors originate from a woman in her thirties or forties in good health and CMV-seropositive.

The chain carries TRBV6-5 and TRBJ2-1; no clear D. The CDR3 loop spans 13 amino acids. Germline loops: CDR1 MNHEY, CDR2 SVGAGI. The V end lost 8 bases, the J end lost 10 bases, and 18 bases lay between the germline ends. The chain's CDR3 is CASGDSLLSEQFF. The CDR3 DNA reads TGTGCCAGCGGCGACTCCCTGTTAAGCGAGCAGTTCTTC.

The V gene is TRBV2, the J gene TRBJ2-5; maybe TRBD2 (6 bases). V was pared by 2 bases and J by 5 bases, with 15 bases between. CDR1 is SNHLY, CDR2 FYNNEI, per germline. The CDR3 spans 15 residues. The CDR3 DNA follows: TGTGCCAGCAGTGAACGAGGACTACCGGGGGAGACCCAGTACTTC. It translates to CASSERGLPGETQYF. The full variable domain, in which reference TRBV2 and TRBJ2-5 provide the parts outside the CDR3, is EPEVTQTPSHQVTQMGQEVILRCVPISNHLYFYWYRQILGQKVEFLVSFYNNEISEKSEIFDDQFSVERPDGSNFTLKIRSTKLEDSAMYFCASSERGLPGETQYFGPGTRLLVL.

The chain employs TRBV19 and TRBJ1-1; D is unclear. Between the trimmed V and J ends, which lost 8 bases and 5 bases, there was a span of 24 bases. CDR3 length: 16 residues. CDR1 and CDR2 (germline): LNHDA, SQIVND (reference sequence). CDR3 DNA: TGTGCCAGTTTGATAAGAGGGCCCGGGCCGGGGACTGAAGCTTTCTTT. The encoded protein is CASLIRGPGPGTEAFF.

In this sample, this clone turned up a few times. The chain uses TRBV29-1 and TRBJ2-7; D might be TRBD1 (5 bases). This CDR3 is 12 amino acids long. Germline V gene lookup returns CDR1 SQVTM and CDR2 ANQGSEA. Trimming cost V 3 bases and J 0 bases, with 6 bases left between them. CDR3 nucleotides: TGCAGCGTTGAGACAGTCTCCTACGAGCAGTACTTC. This gives the protein CSVETVSYEQYF.

Here the CDR3 reads CASSVDRVNGYTF. CDR3 in DNA: TGTGCCAGCTCCGTTGACAGGGTGAATGGCTACACCTTC. J is TRBJ1-2 and V is TRBV18; 7 nucleotides match TRBD1. V shed 6 bases and J 6 bases; nucleotides not matched to a gene: 7. The CDR3 totals 13 residues. CDR1 and CDR2 from the germline V gene are KGHSH and LQKENI.

As concerns this clone: Germline and junction disagree at one end, which may indicate a read error. V is TRBV16 and J is TRBJ1-1, with D uncertain. Germline loops: CDR1 KGHSY, CDR2 FQNENV. The CDR3 extends over 15 amino acids. In nucleotides, the CDR3 is TGTGCCAGCACCCAATCCCCGGGGATGAACACTGAAGCTTTCTTT. It translates to CASTQSPGMNTEAFF.

The chain has TRBV6-5 and TRBJ1-2; a weak D match, TRBD1 (6 bases). The CDR3 loop spans 15 amino acids. Germline loops: CDR1 MNHEY, CDR2 SVGAGI. V lost 0 bases, J lost 2 bases, and 10 bases lay in between. The CDR3 loop reads CASSYSRGTNYGYTF. The CDR3 DNA sequence: TGTGCCAGCAGTTACTCCAGGGGCACGAACTATGGCTACACCTTC.

The chain couples TRBV28 to TRBJ2-1, with 8 nucleotides matching TRBD2. The CDR3 is 15 amino acids. Germline V gene data show CDR1 as MDHEN and CDR2 as SYDVKM. The junction had 9 bases not matched to a gene; V was cut back by 3 bases and J by 8 bases. CDR3 sequence reads: CASSLPGLEQYEQFF. Written as DNA, the CDR3 is TGTGCCAGCAGTTTGCCGGGACTAGAGCAATATGAGCAGTTCTTC.

V gene TRBV5-1 combines with J gene TRBJ2-7, with 7 bases fitting TRBD1. From germline, CDR1 is SGHRS and CDR2 YFSETQ. This CDR3 has 13 amino acids. V trimming: 4 bases; J trimming: 0 bases; junction bases outside the gene matches: 1. CDR3 nucleotide sequence: TGCGCCAGCAGCGGACAGGTCTCCTACGAGCAGTACTTC. Translation: CASSGQVSYEQYF. Combining the CDR3 with reference TRBV5-1 and TRBJ2-7 gives the whole variable domain KAGVTQTPRYLIKTRGQQVTLSCSPISGHRSVSWYQQTPGQGLQFLFEYFSETQRNKGNFPGRFSGRQFSNSRSEMNVSTLELGDSALYLCASSGQVSYEQYFGPGTRLTVT.

The count of this clone is one. The chain links TRBV30 to TRBJ2-3; 8 nucleotides agree with TRBD2. Germline V gene data show CDR1 as GTSNPN and CDR2 as SVGIG (reference sequence). This CDR3 region has 16 residues. V shed 0 bases, J shed 1 base, and the junction held 6 bases outside the gene matches. CDR3 in amino acids: CAWSVRGGPRTDTQYF. The CDR3 coding sequence is TGTGCCTGGAGTGTACGGGGGGGACCCCGCACAGATACGCAGTATTTT.

The rearrangement links TRBV7-6 to TRBJ2-7; TRBD1 agrees at 9 bases. This CDR3 contains 14 residues. CDR1 and CDR2 (germline): SGHVS, FNYEAQ. Germline trimming cut 5 bases from V and 2 bases from J; bases unmatched to any gene: 4. The CDR3 DNA reads as TGTGCCAGCAGCCTCTGGACAGGGGCCTACGAGCAGTACTTC. It encodes CASSLWTGAYEQYF. The variable domain in full, with the rest retrieved from reference TRBV7-6 and TRBJ2-7, is GAGVSQSPRYKVTKRGQDVALRCDPISGHVSLYWYRQALGQGPEFLTYFNYEAQQDKSGLPNDRFSAERPEGSISTLTIQRTEQRDSAMYRCASSLWTGAYEQYFGPGTRLTVT.

The rearrangement links TRBV5-1 to TRBJ2-1, with 7 positions matching TRBD2. Trimming cost V 6 bases and J 9 bases; bases outside gene matches: 15. This CDR3 spans 15 amino acids. CDR1 and CDR2 from the germline V gene are SGHRS and YFSETQ. The CDR3 sequence is CASTLTSQIPCEQFF. The DNA for the CDR3 is TGCGCCAGCACCCTGACTAGCCAAATTCCCTGTGAGCAGTTCTTC.

This clone was picked up one time. The chain recombines TRBV19 with TRBJ2-7; TRBD1 might be the D (6 bases). This CDR3 is 14 amino acids long. Trimming removed 0 bases from V and 6 bases from J, with 12 bases in between. Germline CDR1 LNHDA, CDR2 SQIVND (reference sequence). The CDR3 is CASSIETGSGEQYF. CDR3 nucleotide sequence: TGTGCCAGTAGTATAGAAACAGGGTCCGGCGAGCAGTACTTC.

The chain is built from TRBV2 and TRBJ2-7; possible D gene TRBD2, 6 bases. V was trimmed by 1 base and J by 0 bases, leaving 10 bases between them. CDR3 size: 15 residues. Per the germline V gene, CDR1 is SNHLY and CDR2 is FYNNEI. The CDR3 region has the DNA TGTGCCAGCAGTGAAGGGAGGGGTAGCTCCTACGAGCAGTACTTC. Amino acid sequence: CASSEGRGSSYEQYF. Full variable domain (missing parts from reference TRBV2 and TRBJ2-7): EPEVTQTPSHQVTQMGQEVILRCVPISNHLYFYWYRQILGQKVEFLVSFYNNEISEKSEIFDDQFSVERPDGSNFTLKIRSTKLEDSAMYFCASSEGRGSSYEQYFGPGTRLTVT.

A few counts support this clone. The rearrangement links TRBV29-1 to TRBJ2-7; 9 bases map to TRBD1. The CDR3 has 15 amino acids. Germline values: CDR1 SQVTM, CDR2 ANQGSEA. V was pared by 6 bases and J by 0 bases, with 9 bases of the junction left unmatched. CDR3 in DNA: TGCAGCGTGAATGGGGGACAGGGATTCTCCTACGAGCAGTACTTC. Protein: CSVNGGQGFSYEQYF.

This clone has just a few counts. V usage is TRBV7-9 and J usage is TRBJ2-1; TRBD2 agrees at 9 bases. With 9 bases clipped from V and 4 bases from J, the junction kept 4 bases outside the gene matches. The germline V gene encodes CDR1 SEHNR and CDR2 FQNEAQ (reference sequence). The length of the CDR3 is 13 residues. Written as DNA, the CDR3 is TGTGCCAGTATTCTAGCGGGATACAATGAGCAGTTCTTC. Translated, it gives CASILAGYNEQFF.

The CDR3 region is CASSQTGTGRAEAFF. The CDR3 coding sequence is TGTGCCAGCAGCCAAACCGGGACAGGGAGAGCTGAAGCTTTCTTT. This chain connects TRBV7-3 to TRBJ1-1; 9 positions match TRBD1. This CDR3 region has 15 residues. J lost 6 bases, V lost 5 bases, and 10 bases had no gene match. CDR1 is SGHTA and CDR2 is FQGTGA in the germline V gene.

The V call is TRBV19, the J call TRBJ1-1; 12 bases fit TRBD1. The CDR3 is 16 residues long. CDR1 is LNHDA, CDR2 SQIVND, per germline (reference sequence). V was pared by 6 bases and J by 1 base, with 6 bases of the junction left unmatched. CDR3 sequence: CASSRGQGAGNTEAFF. The CDR3 nucleotides read TGTGCCAGTAGCAGGGGACAGGGGGCGGGGAACACTGAAGCTTTCTTT.

This chain links TRBV2 with TRBJ1-5; D not resolved. CDR3 size: 14 residues. CDR1 is SNHLY and CDR2 is FYNNEI in the germline V gene. The V end lost 7 bases, the J end lost 2 bases, and 12 bases lay between the germline ends. CDR3 nucleotides: TGTGCCAGCACCATATCCGGTGGCAATCAGCCCCAGCATTTT. It codes for CASTISGGNQPQHF.

The chain links TRBV28 to TRBJ1-5; 7 bases line up with TRBD1. V lost 2 bases to trimming and J lost 10 bases; unmatched junction nucleotides: 14. This CDR3 region has 16 residues. The germline V gene has CDR1 MDHEN and CDR2 SYDVKM. The CDR3 region is CASSLRTGPAGGPQHF. In nucleotides, the CDR3 is TGTGCCAGCAGTTTAAGGACAGGTCCTGCGGGAGGACCCCAGCATTTT.

V gene TRBV19 combines with J gene TRBJ1-1; 7 bases align to TRBD1. With 4 bases clipped from V and 8 bases from J, the junction kept 7 bases outside the gene matches. CDR3 length equals 13 residues. Germline V gene sequence: CDR1 LNHDA, CDR2 SQIVND (reference sequence). The CDR3 sequence: CASSRQGLLEAFF. The CDR3 DNA reads TGTGCCAGTAGTAGACAGGGTCTCCTCGAAGCTTTCTTT.

The chain links TRBV27 to TRBJ2-1; TRBD2 aligns across 16 bases. Germline V CDR1 and CDR2: MNHEY, SMNVEV (reference sequence). CDR3 length: 15 amino acids. The ends lost 5 bases at V and 9 bases at J; junction bases unmatched: 4. DNA of the CDR3: TGTGCCAGCAGTCCAGGGACTAGCGGGAGGGTTGAGCAGTTCTTC. This translates into CASSPGTSGRVEQFF.

The rearrangement uses TRBV5-5 and TRBJ2-2; no firm D call. The CDR3 length is 13 residues. CDR1 is SGHKS and CDR2 is YYEKEE in the germline V gene (reference sequence). Trimming left V 0 bases short and J 4 bases short, with 4 bases between. The DNA for the CDR3 is TGTGCCAGCAGCTTGGTTCGCACCGGGGAGCTGTTTTTT. Translated, it gives CASSLVRTGELFF.

The chain has TRBV27 and TRBJ2-1, with 8 bases lining up with TRBD1. The CDR3 is 13 amino acids. Looked up from germline, CDR1 is MNHEY and CDR2 is SMNVEV (reference sequence). V lost 5 bases, J lost 8 bases, and 5 bases stayed unmatched. The CDR3, as DNA: TGTGCCAGCAGTGCCCGGACAGGGCATGAGCAGTTCTTC. Amino acids: CASSARTGHEQFF.

The rearrangement joins TRBV6-6 to TRBJ1-2; 11 bases are a match to TRBD1. Germline-derived CDR1 and CDR2 are MNHNY and SVGAGI (reference sequence). The trim removed 7 bases at V and 12 bases at J, leaving 10 bases unmatched. CDR3 length: 13 amino acids. CDR3: CASNGQGAWGHTF. In DNA form, the CDR3 reads TGTGCCAGCAACGGACAGGGGGCTTGGGGCCACACCTTC.

This rearrangement joins TRBV6-1 to TRBJ2-7; D is possibly TRBD2 (6 bases). Germline loops: CDR1 MNHNS, CDR2 SASEGT. CDR3 length equals 15 residues. The V end lost 2 bases, the J end lost 0 bases, and 11 bases lay between the germline ends. The CDR3 loop is CASSETGDSSYEQYF. The CDR3 DNA reads as TGTGCCAGCAGTGAAACGGGAGACAGCTCCTACGAGCAGTACTTC.

The rearrangement joins TRBV6-5 to TRBJ1-1; D is unresolved. Trimming stripped 5 bases from V and 1 base from J, with 14 bases between. The CDR3 contains 15 residues. Germline CDR1 MNHEY, CDR2 SVGAGI. The CDR3 reads CASSPSRRANTEAFF. The CDR3 nucleotides are TGTGCCAGCAGTCCCTCGCGGCGGGCGAACACTGAAGCTTTCTTT.

The chain recombines TRBV27 with TRBJ1-2, with D perhaps matching TRBD1 (5 bases). The CDR3 has 14 amino acids. CDR1 is MNHEY and CDR2 is SMNVEV in the germline V gene (reference sequence). The V gene lost 7 bases and the J gene lost 0 bases, with 12 bases spanning the gap. DNA of the CDR3: TGTGCCAGCACCCCGGCGGGGGCTAACTATGGCTACACCTTC. Translating it yields CASTPAGANYGYTF.